This TCR beta chain was profiled in a study of regulatory T cells in long-lasting Graves disease. Sample time point: newly diagnosed GD, antithyroid drugs for less than 3 months. TCR sequences were obtained from RNA taken from PBMCs. As to this clonotype: The antigen remains unidentified.

This CDR3 region has 18 residues. Unmatched junction bases numbered 11, after V lost 4 bases and J lost 0 bases. Germline V gives CDR1 SGHRS, CDR2 YFSETQ. Arm-PCR of CDR3 regions and iRepertoire HTBI primers were used to build TCR beta libraries. In the original workflow: Identification of gene segments yielded approximately 62 TRBV and more than eleven TRBJ across samples. TCRdb reprocessed the multiplex PCR reads via MiXCR and lists one record per CDR3 protein. The V and J calls were determined by TCRdb, not by the authors. The sample has 350,000 to 550,000 distinct CDR3 sequences; 15% to 20% are singletons. Study-level results: Newly diagnosed patients had higher TCR diversity than persistent Graves' patients did.

This sample was also put to use in a study of T cells in Graves' hyperthyroidism and ophthalmopathy. Per that paper: First-round RT-PCR of the TCR CDR3 relied on the HTBI primer set. Most clonotypes that expanded in the thyroid above 0.001 also showed up in blood.

This receptor was taken from a woman aged 18-30 years with Graves disease. This chain uses TRBV5-1 with TRBJ2-1; 9 bases agree with TRBD2. The sample here was peripheral blood mononuclear cells (PBMCs), taken at new diagnosis, from a patient treated with antithyroid drugs. CDR3 nucleotide sequence: TGCGCCAGCAGCCCCGCCGCGGGAGGGCCAAGCTCCTACAATGAGCAGTTCTTC. The encoded protein is CASSPAAGGPSSYNEQFF. The whole variable domain, remainder taken from reference TRBV5-1 and TRBJ2-1, is KAGVTQTPRYLIKTRGQQVTLSCSPISGHRSVSWYQQTPGQGLQFLFEYFSETQRNKGNFPGRFSGRQFSNSRSEMNVSTLELGDSALYLCASSPAAGGPSSYNEQFFGPGTRLTVL.